Listed here are 28 T cell receptor beta chains from one sample, sequenced in a study of cytomegalovirus exposure and HLA in healthy donors. In the PCR, 60 Vbeta and 13 Jbeta primers were used. Sequencing was performed with immunoSEQ multiplex PCR; in TCRdb, only in-frame clones are kept and a portion is missing. The data contain some 150,000 clones, roughly 79% of them singletons. Sequencing was done on a sample of PBMCs. The receptors here all came from a woman aged 45 to 65 in good health and CMV-seronegative.

Worth noting for this clone: The sample contains more than one DNA sequence encoding this CDR3. The V call is TRBV19, the J call TRBJ2-1, with a weak D call TRBD2 (5 bases). CDR3 length: 14 amino acids. V was trimmed by 3 bases and J by 2 bases, leaving 8 bases between them. Germline CDR1 LNHDA, CDR2 SQIVND (reference sequence). The CDR3: CASSITGTYNEQFF. CDR3 DNA: TGTGCCAGTAGTATCACGGGGACCTACAATGAGCAGTTCTTC.

This chain links TRBV5-6 with TRBJ1-3; 7 bases line up with TRBD1. The germline gives CDR1 SGHDT, CDR2 YYEEEE. The J segment lost 4 bases and the V segment lost 4 bases, leaving 8 bases of the junction unmatched. The CDR3 sequence is 15 residues long. This CDR3 reads CASSPTGAGGNTIYF. In DNA, the CDR3 is TGTGCCAGCAGCCCAACAGGGGCAGGGGGAAACACCATATATTTT. The full variable domain, completed using reference TRBV5-6 and TRBJ1-3, is DAGVTQSPTHLIKTRGQQVTLRCSPKSGHDTVSWYQQALGQGPQFIFQYYEEEERQRGNFPDRFSGHQFPNYSSELNVNALLLGDSALYLCASSPTGAGGNTIYFGEGSWLTVV.

This clone has only one observation. The chain couples TRBV18 to TRBJ2-3; D is unresolved. V shed 6 bases and J shed 6 bases, with 19 bases lying between them. The CDR3 totals 15 residues. Germline V gene data show CDR1 as KGHSH and CDR2 as LQKENI. DNA of the CDR3: TGTGCCAGCTCCCCCACACCCAATCCTTCGGATACGCAGTATTTT. Amino acids: CASSPTPNPSDTQYF.

Only a few counts were recorded for this clone. V usage is TRBV29-1 and J usage is TRBJ2-5; 10 bases agree with TRBD1. Germline assignment: CDR1 SQVTM and CDR2 ANQGSEA. This CDR3 is 15 amino acids long. Germline trimming cut 7 bases from V and 3 bases from J; bases unmatched to any gene: 11. This chain's CDR3 is CSAQSGTGAEETQYF. For the CDR3, the DNA is TGCAGCGCTCAGTCCGGGACAGGGGCGGAAGAGACCCAGTACTTC.

In its sample, this clone was seen once. This chain uses TRBV5-1 with TRBJ2-5, with 9 bases identical to TRBD2. With 1 base clipped from V and 4 bases from J, the junction kept 11 bases outside the gene matches. Germline CDR1 reads SGHRS; CDR2 reads YFSETQ. This CDR3 comprises 17 residues. The CDR3 loop is CASSLSLSGRGGETQYF. The CDR3 bases are TGCGCCAGCAGCTTGTCTCTTAGCGGGAGAGGGGGAGAGACCCAGTACTTC.

V is TRBV5-1 and J is TRBJ2-7, with D maybe TRBD1 (6 bases). Germline CDR1 reads SGHRS; CDR2 reads YFSETQ. V shed 4 bases and J shed 0 bases, with 11 bases lying between them. CDR3 length: 14 amino acids. CDR3 sequence reads: CASSTGDNSYEQYF. CDR3 DNA sequence: TGCGCCAGCAGCACCGGGGACAACTCCTACGAGCAGTACTTC.

This clone was detected a few times. The chain links TRBV15 to TRBJ2-7; the D gene is possibly TRBD2 (6 bases). The CDR3 covers 15 residues. Per germline, CDR1 LNHNV and CDR2 YYDKDF (reference sequence). V shed 1 base and J shed 0 bases, with 10 bases lying between them. CDR3 DNA sequence: TGTGCCACCAGCAGAGCGGCGGGAAGCTCCTACGAGCAGTACTTC. Its protein is CATSRAAGSSYEQYF.

The sample holds one count of this clone. The same CDR3 can be traced to other DNA sequences in this sample. CDR3 in amino acids: CASSFRYGYTF. The CDR3 bases are TGTGCCAGCAGTTTCAGATACGGCTACACCTTC. This chain joins TRBV28 and TRBJ1-2; no clear D. Trimming left V 3 bases short and J 8 bases short, with 7 bases between. Germline V gene sequence: CDR1 MDHEN, CDR2 SYDVKM. This CDR3 comprises 11 residues.

The rearrangement uses TRBV7-9 and TRBJ2-3; 7 bases agree with TRBD1. V shed 8 bases and J 0 bases; nucleotides not matched to a gene: 11. Germline CDR1 SEHNR, CDR2 FQNEAQ (reference sequence). CDR3 length equals 16 residues. This chain's CDR3 is CASSDFDRASTDTQYF. The CDR3 DNA reads TGTGCCAGCTCGGACTTTGACAGGGCGAGCACAGATACGCAGTATTTT. Based on the CDR3 plus reference TRBV7-9 and TRBJ2-3, the full variable domain is DTGVSQNPRHKITKRGQNVTFRCDPISEHNRLYWYRQTLGQGPEFLTYFQNEAQLEKSRLLSDRFSAERPKGSFSTLEIQRTEQGDSAMYLCASSDFDRASTDTQYFGPGTRLTVL.

V and J are TRBV7-2 and TRBJ1-2; TRBD1 might be the D (6 bases). Germline V gene data show CDR1 as SGHTA and CDR2 as FQGNSA. CDR3 length: 15 residues. Trimming took 0 bases from V and 7 from J, leaving 15 bases between them. The CDR3 protein is CASSLAPGGAVGYTF. The CDR3 DNA reads TGTGCCAGCAGCTTAGCCCCGGGGGGGGCGGTTGGCTACACCTTC. The full variable domain, its missing parts supplied by reference TRBV7-2 and TRBJ1-2, is GAGVSQSPSNKVTEKGKDVELRCDPISGHTALYWYRQSLGQGLEFLIYFQGNSAPDKSGLPSDRFSAERTGGSVSTLTIQRTQQEDSAVYLCASSLAPGGAVGYTFGSGTRLTVV.

This clone was counted a few times. This chain joins TRBV11-2 and TRBJ2-7; TRBD1 is a possible D gene (5 bases). The CDR3 spans 14 residues. Deletions cut 5 bases from V and 3 bases from J, with 14 bases between. The germline gives CDR1 SGHAT, CDR2 FQNNGV. CDR3 sequence: CASSLGHRHYEQYF. DNA of the CDR3: TGTGCCAGCAGCCTCGGACACCGTCACTACGAGCAGTACTTC.

The chain couples TRBV11-2 to TRBJ2-2; TRBD2 matches 10 bases. CDR3 size: 15 residues. The germline gives CDR1 SGHAT, CDR2 FQNNGV. Trimming at V came to 3 bases and at J to 4 bases, leaving 2 bases not matched to a gene. The CDR3 sequence is CASSFSGGLTGELFF. As DNA, the CDR3 is TGTGCCAGCAGCTTTAGCGGGGGGCTCACCGGGGAGCTGTTTTTT.

The gene calls are TRBV4-2 and TRBJ2-7; D not resolved. The germline V gene encodes CDR1 LGHNA and CDR2 YNFKEQ. Deletions cut 3 bases from V and 0 bases from J, with 12 bases between. This CDR3 comprises 15 residues. In DNA form, the CDR3 reads TGTGCCAGCAGCCAGGGCGATCTTAGCTCCTACGAGCAGTACTTC. This sequence encodes CASSQGDLSSYEQYF.

The gene calls are TRBV9 and TRBJ1-2, with D uncertain. CDR1 is SGDLS and CDR2 is YYNGEE in the germline V gene. Trimming pared 3 bases from V and 4 bases from J, leaving 16 bases between. The CDR3 totals 15 residues. Here the CDR3 DNA reads TGTGCCAGCAGCGCCCAAGTGAGCGGGAGCTATGGCTACACCTTC. It codes for CASSAQVSGSYGYTF. The complete variable domain, with remaining parts taken from reference TRBV9 and TRBJ1-2, reads DSGVTQTPKHLITATGQRVTLRCSPRSGDLSVYWYQQSLDQGLQFLIQYYNGEERAKGNILERFSAQQFPDLHSELNLSSLELGDSALYFCASSAQVSGSYGYTFGSGTRLTVV.

This clone was seen once. V gene TRBV19 combines with J gene TRBJ2-1; 11 bases match TRBD2. The V and J ends lost 1 base and 9 bases, in that order; junction bases with no gene match: 5. The CDR3 extends over 15 amino acids. The germline V gene has CDR1 LNHDA and CDR2 SQIVND (reference sequence). The DNA of the CDR3 is TGTGCCAGTAGTATAGTCGGGGGACTAGCGGTTGAGCAGTTCTTC. Protein sequence: CASSIVGGLAVEQFF. Complete variable domain (other parts from reference TRBV19 and TRBJ2-1): DGGITQSPKYLFRKEGQNVTLSCEQNLNHDAMYWYRQDPGQGLRLIYYSQIVNDFQKGDIAEGYSVSREKKESFPLTVTSAQKNPTAFYLCASSIVGGLAVEQFFGPGTRLTVL.

The chain uses TRBV6-6 and TRBJ1-2, with D possibly being TRBD1 (5 bases). There are 14 residues in the CDR3. Germline V CDR1 and CDR2: MNHNY, SVGAGI (reference sequence). The V end lost 2 bases, the J end lost 14 bases, and 21 bases lay between the germline ends. CDR3 protein: CASSYPLGQGSSTF. The CDR3 DNA is TGTGCCAGCAGTTACCCCCTCGGACAAGGTTCTTCAACCTTC.

V usage is TRBV18 and J usage is TRBJ2-1; tentative D call: TRBD1 (5 bases). CDR1 KGHSH and CDR2 LQKENI come from the germline V gene. V dropped 4 bases and J dropped 4 bases, with 14 bases sitting between them. The CDR3 covers 15 residues. The CDR3, as DNA: TGTGCCAGCTCACTAAGGGGAAGTTCATACAATGAGCAGTTCTTC. Amino acid sequence: CASSLRGSSYNEQFF.

The chain is built from TRBV7-2 and TRBJ1-5; D not certain. The CDR3 loop spans 14 amino acids. From germline, CDR1 is SGHTA and CDR2 FQGNSA. Trimming shortened V by 6 bases and J by 2 bases, and 11 bases separated the two germline ends. The CDR3 coding sequence is TGTGCCAGCAGGATTATAGTGGGCAATCAGCCCCAGCATTTT. Protein sequence: CASRIIVGNQPQHF.

The V and J genes are TRBV9 and TRBJ1-2, with TRBD1 matching over 8 bases. Germline V gene sequence: CDR1 SGDLS, CDR2 YYNGEE. After removal of 4 bases from V and 6 bases from J, the junction contained 11 bases not matched to a gene. CDR3 length equals 15 residues. The CDR3 DNA is TGTGCCAGCAGCCCCCAGACAGGGGATATAGATGGCTACACCTTC. Its translation: CASSPQTGDIDGYTF.

This chain links TRBV27 with TRBJ2-5; 7 bases match TRBD2. J lost 9 bases, V lost 10 bases, and 17 bases had no gene match. Germline values: CDR1 MNHEY, CDR2 SMNVEV (reference sequence). This CDR3 has 14 amino acids. The CDR3 region is CATGLYGAREAQYF. The DNA of the CDR3 is TGTGCCACCGGGCTGTATGGGGCCCGGGAGGCCCAGTACTTC.

The chain has TRBV5-6 and TRBJ2-1; 8 positions match TRBD1. CDR3 size: 16 residues. The trim removed 0 bases at V and 8 bases at J, leaving 10 bases unmatched. Germline V gene lookup returns CDR1 SGHDT and CDR2 YYEEEE. The CDR3 protein is CASSLEFPDRADEQFF. DNA of the CDR3: TGTGCCAGCAGCTTGGAATTCCCGGACAGGGCCGATGAGCAGTTCTTC.

V is TRBV6-5 and J is TRBJ1-1; the D is unclear. V lost 1 base and J lost 7, with 13 bases in between. Germline V gene data show CDR1 as MNHEY and CDR2 as SVGAGI. The CDR3 is 14 amino acids. The CDR3 bases are TGTGCCAGCAGTTACTTCATAGGCAGCGGTGAAGCTTTCTTT. Protein: CASSYFIGSGEAFF.

The genes are TRBV7-3 and TRBJ2-3; possibly TRBD2 for D (5 bases). Germline V gives CDR1 SGHTA, CDR2 FQGTGA. The CDR3 runs to 13 residues. V gave up 8 bases and J gave up 4 bases, with 13 bases separating them. The CDR3 spells CASAVLDPDTQYF. The DNA of the CDR3 is TGTGCCAGCGCGGTACTAGATCCAGATACGCAGTATTTT.

This chain connects TRBV28 to TRBJ1-4, with 9 bases identical to TRBD1. The V gene end was trimmed by 7 bases and the J gene end by 7 bases; junction bases not matched to a gene: 10. The CDR3 totals 15 residues. Germline CDR1 reads MDHEN; CDR2 reads SYDVKM. CDR3 region: CASTYRDRESEKLFF. The CDR3, as DNA: TGTGCCAGCACATATCGGGACAGGGAGAGTGAAAAACTGTTTTTT.

Here the CDR3 reads CASSVGGGPRVAGELFF. CDR3 bases: TGTGCCAGCAGTGTGGGCGGGGGGCCCCGCGTCGCCGGGGAGCTGTTTTTT. This sequence joins TRBV25-1 and TRBJ2-2; TRBD2 matches at 8 bases. With V trimmed by 4 bases and J by 6 bases, 13 bases remained unmatched. Germline CDR1 is MGHDK and CDR2 is SYGVNS. The CDR3 has 17 residues.

This clone was found a few times. The chain links TRBV19 to TRBJ2-3; D possibly corresponds to TRBD2 (6 bases). The CDR3 length is 14 residues. V was cut by 6 bases and J by 0 bases, with 10 bases left in between. Germline CDR1 LNHDA, CDR2 SQIVND (reference sequence). Here the CDR3 reads CASRYRGSTDTQYF. As DNA, the CDR3 is TGTGCCAGTAGATACCGGGGGAGCACAGATACGCAGTATTTT.

The chain employs TRBV7-8 and TRBJ1-1; 8 bases map to TRBD1. V lost 10 bases, J lost 4 bases, and 14 bases stayed unmatched. Germline V gives CDR1 SGHVS, CDR2 FQNEAQ. This CDR3 region has 15 residues. DNA of the CDR3: TGTGCCACTGCGCTTCAGGGGGCCAGTGGCACTGAAGCTTTCTTT. It yields the protein CATALQGASGTEAFF. The entire variable domain, with the rest obtained from reference TRBV7-8 and TRBJ1-1, is as follows: GAGVSQSPRYKVAKRGQDVALRCDPISGHVSLFWYQQALGQGPEFLTYFQNEAQLDKSGLPSDRFFAERPEGSVSTLKIQRTQQEDSAVYLCATALQGASGTEAFFGQGTRLTVV.

The chain carries TRBV2 and TRBJ2-5; 9 bases map to TRBD1. V gave up 6 bases and J gave up 5 bases; unmatched junction bases: 13. CDR3 length: 16 amino acids. Germline V gene sequence: CDR1 SNHLY, CDR2 FYNNEI. CDR3 sequence: CASSRDRAGGGETQYF. The CDR3 bases are TGTGCCAGCAGCCGGGACAGGGCCGGGGGAGGCGAGACCCAGTACTTC.